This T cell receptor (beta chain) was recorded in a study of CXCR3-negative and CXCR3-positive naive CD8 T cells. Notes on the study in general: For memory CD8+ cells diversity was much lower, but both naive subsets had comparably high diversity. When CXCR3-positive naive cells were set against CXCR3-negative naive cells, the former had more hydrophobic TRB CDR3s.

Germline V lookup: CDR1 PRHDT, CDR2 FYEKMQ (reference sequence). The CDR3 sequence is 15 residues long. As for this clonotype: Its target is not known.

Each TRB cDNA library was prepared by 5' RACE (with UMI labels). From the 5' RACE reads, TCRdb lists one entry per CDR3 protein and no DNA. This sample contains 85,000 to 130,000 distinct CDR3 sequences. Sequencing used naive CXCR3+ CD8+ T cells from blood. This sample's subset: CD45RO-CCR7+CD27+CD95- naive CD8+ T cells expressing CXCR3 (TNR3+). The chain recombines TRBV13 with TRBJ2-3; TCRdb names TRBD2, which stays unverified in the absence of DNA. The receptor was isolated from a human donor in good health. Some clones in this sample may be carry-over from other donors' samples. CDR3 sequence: CASSLTSGGTDTQYF.